This T cell receptor (beta chain) was documented in a study of T cells after yellow fever vaccination. The study's findings and limits: Within FACS-sorted repertoires, abundant clonotypes contaminating from the bulk population could be present.

This CDR3 region has 14 residues. TCRdb redid the calling of the 5' RACE reads with MiXCR, one entry per CDR3 protein. The sample carries 180,000 or so distinct CDR3 sequences, about 10% recorded once. This clonotype was seen at least ten times. Antigen: not known. The chain combines TRBV21-1 with TRBJ2-1; the D call of TRBD1 is as the table states it, not checked on the DNA. TRBV21-1 is shown as a pseudogene. The source material was CD8+ T cells sorted from PBMCs, sampled 15 days after the yellow fever booster vaccination. The TCR sequence derives from a man aged 18-30 years who received the YFV17D yellow fever vaccine. The CDR3 region has the DNA TGTGCCAGCCAAGGGGGTCCCCGGCCCAATGAGCAGTTCTTC. Its translation is CASQGGPRPNEQFF.